The next 12 T cell receptor beta chains were all read from a single sample in a study of blood T cell repertoires in COVID-19. Some clones are missing from TCRdb's copy, which holds only in-frame ones; the method was immunoSEQ multiplex PCR. The sample shows 100,000 to 150,000 clones, approximately 87% of them seen only once. Sequencing input: peripheral blood. These receptors all stem from a woman between 55 and 75 years old with acute or convalescent COVID-19.

This clone was observed once. The gene calls are TRBV7-9 and TRBJ2-1; 7 positions agree with TRBD1. The length of the CDR3 is 15 residues. Germline CDR1 and CDR2: SEHNR and FQNEAQ (reference sequence). V lost 6 bases and J lost 6; bases outside the gene matches: 11. As DNA, the CDR3 is TGTGCCAGCAGTTTGGGAGACAGGGAGAGCAATGAGCAGTTCTTC. Its protein product is CASSLGDRESNEQFF.

The gene calls are TRBV18 and TRBJ2-3; D gene uncertain. The CDR3 sequence is 13 residues long. The germline V gene encodes CDR1 KGHSH and CDR2 LQKENI. The V and J ends lost 5 bases and 4 bases respectively, with 10 bases between them. This CDR3 is CASSFASADTQYF. The DNA for the CDR3 is TGTGCCAGCTCATTTGCCAGCGCAGATACGCAGTATTTT.

The rearrangement joins TRBV5-1 to TRBJ2-3; TRBD2 might be the D (6 bases). The CDR3 totals 15 residues. The germline V gene encodes CDR1 SGHRS and CDR2 YFSETQ. V was trimmed by 1 base and J by 0 bases, leaving 9 bases between them. The CDR3 reads CASSLSGASTDTQYF. The CDR3 bases are TGCGCCAGCAGCTTGTCGGGAGCCAGCACAGATACGCAGTATTTT.

The CDR3 bases are TGTGCCAGCAGCGCTGGACAGGGGAGCAATCAGCCCCAGCATTTT. As protein: CASSAGQGSNQPQHF. The chain links TRBV7-9 to TRBJ1-5, with TRBD1 identical over 9 bases. From germline, CDR1 is SEHNR and CDR2 FQNEAQ (reference sequence). The CDR3 runs 15 residues. V was clipped by 5 bases and J by 1 base; unmatched bases: 3. The full variable domain, completed using reference TRBV7-9 and TRBJ1-5, is DTGVSQNPRHKITKRGQNVTFRCDPISEHNRLYWYRQTLGQGPEFLTYFQNEAQLEKSRLLSDRFSAERPKGSFSTLEIQRTEQGDSAMYLCASSAGQGSNQPQHFGDGTRLSIL.

The J gene is TRBJ1-2, the V gene TRBV7-3; 7 bases fit TRBD1. The V segment lost 3 bases and the J segment 3 bases; nucleotides outside the gene matches: 10. Germline assignment: CDR1 SGHTA and CDR2 FQGTGA. This CDR3 comprises 16 residues. CDR3 region: CASSLGPGGKDYGYTF. The CDR3 DNA sequence: TGTGCCAGCAGCTTGGGACCAGGGGGAAAGGACTATGGCTACACCTTC.

The chain carries TRBV9 and TRBJ1-2; maybe TRBD1 (5 bases). CDR3 length: 13 residues. Trimming took off 2 bases at V and 8 bases at J, with 13 bases between the two ends. The V gene's germline CDR1 is SGDLS and CDR2 YYNGEE. The CDR3 nucleotides read TGTGCCAGCAGCGTGAGACAGCCTGACGGCTACACCTTC. Encoded protein: CASSVRQPDGYTF.

The chain couples TRBV19 to TRBJ1-5, with D tentatively TRBD1 (6 bases). CDR1 LNHDA and CDR2 SQIVND come from the germline V gene (reference sequence). The V end was cut by 4 bases, the J end by 2 bases, with 15 bases between. The CDR3 spans 16 residues. As DNA, the CDR3 is TGTGCCAGTAGTAAGATTCACAGGGTAGGCAATCAGCCCCAGCATTTT. This translates into CASSKIHRVGNQPQHF.

CDR3 DNA: TGTGCCAGCAGCTTAACAGGGAACACTGAAGCTTTCTTT. Protein product: CASSLTGNTEAFF. The V call is TRBV7-8, the J call TRBJ1-1; tentatively, D is TRBD1 (5 bases). The CDR3 extends over 13 amino acids. Trimming removed 2 bases at V and 1 base at J, with 5 bases between. Germline lookup yields CDR1 SGHVS and CDR2 FQNEAQ.

The chain couples TRBV27 to TRBJ2-7, with D possibly matching TRBD1 (5 bases). The germline V gene encodes CDR1 MNHEY and CDR2 SMNVEV (reference sequence). The CDR3 runs to 15 residues. Trimming cost V 2 bases and J 2 bases, with 13 bases left between them. CDR3 region: CASSLRQGGTYEQYF. DNA of the CDR3: TGTGCCAGCAGTTTAAGGCAGGGCGGTACCTACGAGCAGTACTTC.

V is TRBV27 and J is TRBJ2-7, with 8 bases fitting TRBD2. CDR1 and CDR2 from the germline V gene are MNHEY and SMNVEV (reference sequence). The J segment lost 0 bases and the V segment lost 5 bases, leaving 12 bases of the junction unmatched. This CDR3 has 17 amino acids. The CDR3 DNA reads as TGTGCCAGCAGTCTCACGCCACCGACTAGCGTCTCCTACGAGCAGTACTTC. As protein: CASSLTPPTSVSYEQYF.

The chain is built from TRBV19 and TRBJ1-1, with 9 bases fitting TRBD1. Germline assignment: CDR1 LNHDA and CDR2 SQIVND (reference sequence). The CDR3 has 14 amino acids. Trimming at V came to 7 bases and at J to 1 base, leaving 4 bases not matched to a gene. In nucleotides, the CDR3 is TGTGCCAGTACCCACAGGGGGCGGAACACTGAAGCTTTCTTT. This sequence encodes CASTHRGRNTEAFF.

The chain employs TRBV11-2 and TRBJ2-5; D may be TRBD1 (6 bases). The V and J ends lost 1 base and 2 bases respectively, with 14 bases between them. This CDR3 has 16 amino acids. Germline CDR1 SGHAT, CDR2 FQNNGV. CDR3 nucleotides: TGTGCCAGCAGCTTAGGCCCCGGGACAACACAAGAGACCCAGTACTTC. It specifies CASSLGPGTTQETQYF.